Below, 24 T cell receptor beta chains from the same sample are listed, as sequenced in a study of blood T cell repertoires in COVID-19. Assay: immunoSEQ multiplex PCR; the TCRdb copy retains only in-frame clones and omits some. Of around 100,000 clones in the sample, roughly nine tenths were seen once. Sequenced: peripheral blood. Receptors were obtained from a human donor in a cohort sampled during active COVID-19.

This chain links TRBV5-4 with TRBJ2-1, with TRBD2 matching 11 bases. Trimming took 1 base from V and 1 from J; bases not matched to a gene: 10. This CDR3 contains 19 residues. Germline loops: CDR1 SGHNT, CDR2 YYREEE (reference sequence). The CDR3 sequence: CASSLMGLADRESYNEQFF. CDR3 DNA sequence: TGTGCCAGCAGCTTGATGGGACTAGCGGACCGAGAATCCTACAATGAGCAGTTCTTC.

This clone was recorded only once. The rearrangement joins TRBV7-2 to TRBJ2-7; D gene unclear. This CDR3 contains 14 residues. Germline values: CDR1 SGHTA, CDR2 FQGNSA. V was pared by 1 base and J by 3 bases, with 10 bases between. The CDR3 region is CASSLELSIYEQYF. The CDR3 nucleotides read TGTGCCAGCAGCTTAGAGCTGTCAATCTACGAGCAGTACTTC.

This clone was seen once. V and J are TRBV7-2 and TRBJ2-3; 11 nucleotides align to TRBD2. The V segment lost 5 bases and the J segment 7 bases; nucleotides outside the gene matches: 5. Per germline, CDR1 SGHTA and CDR2 FQGNSA. The CDR3 sequence is 14 residues long. Here the CDR3 reads CASSVTSGTNTQYF. CDR3 DNA: TGTGCCAGCAGCGTGACTAGCGGGACCAATACGCAGTATTTT. The full variable domain, rest sourced from reference TRBV7-2 and TRBJ2-3, is GAGVSQSPSNKVTEKGKDVELRCDPISGHTALYWYRQSLGQGLEFLIYFQGNSAPDKSGLPSDRFSAERTGGSVSTLTIQRTQQEDSAVYLCASSVTSGTNTQYFGPGTRLTVL.

J is TRBJ2-5 and V is TRBV29-1; D unclear. Germline CDR1 is SQVTM and CDR2 is ANQGSEA. Trimming removed 5 bases at V and 0 bases at J, with 13 bases between. The CDR3 runs to 14 residues. CDR3 protein: CSVSRSVYQETQYF. The CDR3 region has the DNA TGCAGCGTTTCGAGATCCGTATACCAAGAGACCCAGTACTTC.

The chain is built from TRBV5-6 and TRBJ2-1, with 9 positions matching TRBD1. The V gene end was trimmed by 4 bases and the J gene end by 6 bases; junction bases not matched to a gene: 2. Germline V gene sequence: CDR1 SGHDT, CDR2 YYEEEE. The CDR3 runs to 13 residues. CDR3 nucleotides: TGTGCCAGCAGCAGGGACAGGGCCAATGAGCAGTTCTTC. It translates to CASSRDRANEQFF. The full variable domain, rest sourced from reference TRBV5-6 and TRBJ2-1, is DAGVTQSPTHLIKTRGQQVTLRCSPKSGHDTVSWYQQALGQGPQFIFQYYEEEERQRGNFPDRFSGHQFPNYSSELNVNALLLGDSALYLCASSRDRANEQFFGPGTRLTVL.

The chain couples TRBV6-6 to TRBJ2-7; TRBD1 agrees at 7 bases. The junction had 9 bases not matched to a gene; V was cut back by 2 bases and J by 5 bases. CDR1 MNHNY and CDR2 SVGAGI come from the germline V gene (reference sequence). The CDR3 runs to 15 residues. CDR3 region: CASSYDDRVIDEQYF. In DNA, the CDR3 is TGTGCCAGCAGTTACGACGACAGGGTGATCGACGAGCAGTACTTC.

V is TRBV3-1 (or the pseudogene TRBV3-2) and J is TRBJ2-6; TRBD1 is a possible D gene (5 bases). The length of the CDR3 is 14 residues. The V end lost 7 bases, the J end lost 1 base, and 8 bases lay between the germline ends. Germline CDR1 reads LGHDT; CDR2 reads YNNKEL (reference sequence). In DNA, the CDR3 is TGTGCCAGCACCCCAGGGTCTGGGGCCAACGTCCTGACTTTC. It codes for CASTPGSGANVLTF.

The chain recombines TRBV28 with TRBJ1-6; D unresolved. The CDR3 sequence is 16 residues long. Trimming shortened V by 6 bases and J by 0 bases, and 12 bases separated the two germline ends. In germline, CDR1 is MDHEN, CDR2 SYDVKM. Here the CDR3 reads CASSNKEFSYNSPLHF. The CDR3 nucleotides are TGTGCCAGCAGCAACAAAGAATTCTCCTATAATTCACCCCTCCACTTT.

The genes are TRBV6-5 and TRBJ1-5; 7 nucleotides agree with TRBD1. V shed 5 bases, J shed 2 bases, and the junction held 3 bases outside the gene matches. Per germline, CDR1 MNHEY and CDR2 SVGAGI. The CDR3 has 14 residues. CDR3 amino acids: CASSRQGGNQPQHF. DNA for the CDR3: TGTGCCAGCAGTCGACAGGGAGGCAATCAGCCCCAGCATTTT.

This chain joins TRBV6-6 and TRBJ2-3, with a weak D call TRBD1 (5 bases). The germline CDR1 and CDR2 sequences are MNHNY and SVGAGI (reference sequence). The CDR3 contains 14 residues. The germline V and J ends were trimmed by 6 bases and 6 bases, with 16 bases remaining between them. The CDR3 region is CASRVTGSGDTQYF. In DNA, the CDR3 is TGTGCCAGCAGGGTAACAGGATCCGGTGATACGCAGTATTTT.

This clone is a singleton in its sample. The chain recombines TRBV29-1 with TRBJ1-2; D not certain. From germline, CDR1 is SQVTM and CDR2 ANQGSEA. V dropped 3 bases and J dropped 4 bases, with 15 bases sitting between them. There are 14 residues in the CDR3. CDR3 DNA sequence: TGCAGCGTTGATCTGGGTCAGGTATCCTATGGCTACACCTTC. Translation: CSVDLGQVSYGYTF.

This chain's CDR3 is CASGLAGATDTQYF. DNA of the CDR3: TGTGCTAGTGGACTAGCGGGGGCCACAGATACGCAGTATTTT. The chain has TRBV12-5 and TRBJ2-3; TRBD2 matches 11 bases. Germline V gene lookup returns CDR1 LGHNT and CDR2 FRNRAP. V dropped 6 bases and J dropped 2; count of bases not matched to a gene: 1. The CDR3 totals 14 residues.

This rearrangement joins TRBV28 to TRBJ1-3; D gene unclear. This CDR3 spans 12 amino acids. The V gene lost 6 bases and the J gene lost 0 bases, with 3 bases spanning the gap. The germline gives CDR1 MDHEN, CDR2 SYDVKM. This chain's CDR3 is CASRASGNTIYF. The CDR3 region has the DNA TGTGCCAGCAGGGCCTCTGGAAACACCATATATTTT. Drawing the rest from reference TRBV28 and TRBJ1-3, the complete variable domain is DVKVTQSSRYLVKRTGEKVFLECVQDMDHENMFWYRQDPGLGLRLIYFSYDVKMKEKGDIPEGYSVSREKKERFSLILESASTNQTSMYLCASRASGNTIYFGEGSWLTVV.

The CDR3, as DNA: TGTGCCAGTAGACTAGCGGGGTTCTACGAGCAGTACTTC. This translates into CASRLAGFYEQYF. The gene calls are TRBV11-2 and TRBJ2-7, with 11 bases lining up with TRBD2. The germline V gene has CDR1 SGHAT and CDR2 FQNNGV. V was clipped by 9 bases and J by 3 bases; unmatched bases: 4. The CDR3 extends over 13 amino acids.

The rearrangement uses TRBV21-1 and TRBJ2-7; the table gives TRBD1 as D, unverified against the DNA. TRBV21-1 is noted as a pseudogene. This CDR3 is 17 amino acids long. The CDR3 DNA reads TGTGCCAGCAGCAAAGGTTGTACAGGGGAAACTATCTACGAGCAGTACTTC. As protein: CASSKGCTGETIYEQYF.

The chain joins TRBV5-4 to TRBJ1-2, with 7 bases lining up with TRBD1. J lost 4 bases, V lost 6 bases, and 9 bases had no gene match. The CDR3 spans 14 residues. Per germline, CDR1 SGHNT and CDR2 YYREEE (reference sequence). CDR3 sequence reads: CASTPTGMLYGYTF. In DNA form, the CDR3 reads TGTGCCAGCACCCCGACAGGGATGCTCTATGGCTACACCTTC.

J is TRBJ2-1 and V is TRBV19, with 9 positions matching TRBD1. Trimming removed 3 bases from V and 7 bases from J; junction bases left unmatched: 7. This CDR3 region has 15 residues. Germline CDR1 LNHDA, CDR2 SQIVND (reference sequence). This CDR3 is CASSIPQGAANEQFF. In nucleotides, the CDR3 is TGTGCCAGTAGTATCCCACAGGGGGCGGCTAATGAGCAGTTCTTC.

J is TRBJ2-3 and V is TRBV29-1; TRBD2 aligns across 13 bases. This CDR3 spans 17 amino acids. Germline V gene data show CDR1 as SQVTM and CDR2 as ANQGSEA. The J segment lost 2 bases and the V segment lost 5 bases, leaving 10 bases of the junction unmatched. CDR3 sequence reads: CSVWGLAGPDNTDTQYF. In DNA, the CDR3 is TGCAGCGTTTGGGGACTAGCGGGGCCCGACAACACAGATACGCAGTATTTT.

V usage is TRBV28 and J usage is TRBJ2-5; possibly TRBD2 for D (5 bases). V was clipped by 2 bases and J by 3 bases, with 7 bases between them. Germline values: CDR1 MDHEN, CDR2 SYDVKM. There are 13 residues in the CDR3. The CDR3 sequence is CASSLLGEETQYF. CDR3 nucleotides: TGTGCCAGCAGTTTACTCGGGGAAGAGACCCAGTACTTC.

The chain employs TRBV6-6 and TRBJ1-1; D ambiguous. Per the germline V gene, CDR1 is MNHNY and CDR2 is SVGAGI (reference sequence). The V gene lost 5 bases and the J gene lost 0 bases, with 19 bases spanning the gap. This CDR3 is built from 17 residues. For the CDR3, the DNA is TGTGCCAGCAGTCCACGACCCCACTATCAACTGAACACTGAAGCTTTCTTT. It translates to CASSPRPHYQLNTEAFF.

The rearrangement links TRBV9 to TRBJ2-1, with 13 positions matching TRBD2. Per germline, CDR1 SGDLS and CDR2 YYNGEE. Trimming took 3 bases from V and 7 from J; bases not matched to a gene: 1. There are 14 residues in the CDR3. The CDR3 region has the DNA TGTGCCAGCAGCGGGACTAGCGGGAGAAATGAGCAGTTCTTC. Protein product: CASSGTSGRNEQFF.

V is TRBV19 and J is TRBJ2-1; D is unresolved. V lost 8 bases, J lost 9 bases, and 11 bases lay in between. This CDR3 is 11 amino acids long. The germline gives CDR1 LNHDA, CDR2 SQIVND (reference sequence). This CDR3 is CASRGNTEQFF. The CDR3 nucleotides are TGTGCCAGTCGAGGTAACACTGAGCAGTTCTTC.

This sequence joins TRBV12-5 and TRBJ1-2, with 11 bases fitting TRBD1. Per the germline V gene, CDR1 is LGHNT and CDR2 is FRNRAP. The length of the CDR3 is 15 residues. V trimming: 6 bases; J trimming: 5 bases; junction bases outside the gene matches: 8. In DNA, the CDR3 is TGTGCTAGTGGCTCTACCGGGACAGGGGGATATGGCTACACCTTC. Translating it yields CASGSTGTGGYGYTF. The full variable domain, with the rest looked up from reference TRBV12-5 and TRBJ1-2, is DARVTQTPRHKVTEMGQEVTMRCQPILGHNTVFWYRQTMMQGLELLAYFRNRAPLDDSGMPKDRFSAEMPDATLATLKIQPSEPRDSAVYFCASGSTGTGGYGYTFGSGTRLTVV.

The chain couples TRBV30 to TRBJ1-1; weak D call: TRBD1 (6 bases). Germline CDR1 and CDR2: GTSNPN and SVGIG (reference sequence). The CDR3 runs 11 residues. With 8 bases removed from V and 4 bases from J, the gap between germline ends came to 11 bases. CDR3 bases: TGTGCCCAGAGGGGGTTCACTGAAGCTTTCTTT. Protein sequence: CAQRGFTEAFF.